The 24 T cell receptor beta chains below were found in one sample sequenced in a study of blood T cell repertoires in COVID-19. The data were produced by immunoSEQ multiplex PCR, yet TCRdb's version contains in-frame clones alone and is incomplete. The sample has roughly 120,000 clones; 85% are singletons. Sequences were obtained from peripheral blood. The receptors here all came from a man aged 80 or over with acute or convalescent COVID-19.

The J gene is TRBJ2-2, the V gene TRBV4-1; 8 bases match TRBD1. The CDR3 covers 15 residues. Germline lookup yields CDR1 MGHRA and CDR2 YSYEKL. V lost 3 bases and J lost 3; bases outside the gene matches: 3. DNA for the CDR3: TGCGCCAGCAGCCAGGCGGACAGGGACACCGGGGAGCTGTTTTTT. It translates to CASSQADRDTGELFF.

This chain uses TRBV18 with TRBJ1-1, with D tentatively TRBD1 (5 bases). The CDR3 is made up of 15 amino acids. V was trimmed by 0 bases and J by 0 bases, leaving 8 bases between them. CDR1 KGHSH and CDR2 LQKENI come from the germline V gene. The CDR3 DNA sequence: TGTGCCAGCTCACCACCGAAAGGGGTGAACACTGAAGCTTTCTTT. This gives the protein CASSPPKGVNTEAFF.

A single count supports this clone. The gene calls are TRBV19 and TRBJ1-4; perhaps TRBD1 as D (5 bases). Trimming took off 3 bases at V and 7 bases at J, with 15 bases between the two ends. Germline CDR1 reads LNHDA; CDR2 reads SQIVND (reference sequence). The CDR3 runs 15 residues. The chain's CDR3 is CASSMKSGLGEKLFF. DNA for the CDR3: TGTGCCAGTAGTATGAAATCAGGGTTGGGTGAAAAACTGTTTTTT.

The genes are TRBV4-3 and TRBJ1-3, with D hard to call. CDR3 length: 13 residues. Germline V gene lookup returns CDR1 LGHNA and CDR2 YSLEER. The V end was cut by 1 base, the J end by 13 bases, with 14 bases between. Written as DNA, the CDR3 is TGCGCCAGCAGCCAAGGTGGTGAGGGAATGATATATTTT. Its translation is CASSQGGEGMIYF.

The chain has TRBV5-1 and TRBJ2-1; TRBD2 aligns across 9 bases. The germline CDR1 and CDR2 sequences are SGHRS and YFSETQ. The junction had 5 bases not matched to a gene; V was cut back by 0 bases and J by 7 bases. The CDR3 runs 15 residues. This CDR3 reads CASSLGASGINEQFF. The DNA of the CDR3 is TGCGCCAGCAGCTTGGGGGCTAGCGGGATTAATGAGCAGTTCTTC.

The chain couples TRBV24-1 to TRBJ2-3; maybe TRBD1 (5 bases). Germline V gene data show CDR1 as KGHDR and CDR2 as SFDVKD. The CDR3 is 12 amino acids. The V gene lost 1 base and the J gene lost 10 bases, with 8 bases spanning the gap. CDR3 sequence (DNA): TGTGCCACCAGTGATTTTAAACAGGCGCAGTATTTT. The encoded protein is CATSDFKQAQYF.

The CDR3 coding sequence is TGTGCCACCCAGCGGGGGCACTCCTACGAGCAGTACTTC. This gives the protein CATQRGHSYEQYF. The chain has TRBV24-1 and TRBJ2-7; 8 bases match TRBD2. The V gene's germline CDR1 is KGHDR and CDR2 SFDVKD. This CDR3 region has 13 residues. The trim removed 9 bases at V and 0 bases at J, leaving 3 bases unmatched.

The CDR3 DNA sequence: TGTGCCAGCAGCCAAGGGTCGGGACAGGGAACCTACGAGCAGTACTTC. Its translation: CASSQGSGQGTYEQYF. V is TRBV3-1 (or the pseudogene TRBV3-2) and J is TRBJ2-7; TRBD1 matches at 9 bases. Trimming cost V 1 base and J 2 bases; bases outside gene matches: 6. The CDR3 has 16 residues. CDR1 is LGHDT, CDR2 YNNKEL, per germline (reference sequence).

This clone was seen more than once but under ten times. The V call is TRBV6-5, the J call TRBJ1-5; D remains ambiguous. Germline V lookup: CDR1 MNHEY, CDR2 SVGAGI. Trimming left V 0 bases short and J 4 bases short, with 4 bases between. This CDR3 has 13 residues. CDR3 DNA: TGTGCCAGCAGTTACTCTCAAAATCAGCCCCAGCATTTT. Amino acid sequence: CASSYSQNQPQHF.

For the CDR3, the DNA is TGTGCCAGCAGCTCTTTCGGACAGGGATCAGATACGCAGTATTTT. As protein: CASSSFGQGSDTQYF. V gene TRBV11-3 combines with J gene TRBJ2-3; 8 nucleotides align to TRBD1. The germline V gene encodes CDR1 SGHNT and CDR2 YENEEA. The ends lost 4 bases at V and 4 bases at J; junction bases unmatched: 7. CDR3 length equals 15 residues.

The chain links TRBV7-9 to TRBJ2-7; D not certain. The germline CDR1 and CDR2 sequences are SEHNR and FQNEAQ (reference sequence). The germline V and J ends were trimmed by 0 bases and 0 bases, with 9 bases remaining between them. The CDR3 totals 15 residues. CDR3 loop: CASSLAVLSSYEQYF. As DNA, the CDR3 is TGTGCCAGCAGCTTAGCGGTGCTGAGCTCCTACGAGCAGTACTTC.

J is TRBJ2-2 and V is TRBV2, with a tentative D call TRBD2 (5 bases). Deletions cut 5 bases from V and 1 base from J, with 8 bases between. The CDR3 totals 14 residues. Germline values: CDR1 SNHLY, CDR2 FYNNEI. The CDR3 here is CASSREGNTGELFF. The CDR3 DNA reads TGTGCCAGCAGTCGAGAGGGGAACACCGGGGAGCTGTTTTTT.

This chain links TRBV7-8 with TRBJ2-1; 10 bases agree with TRBD2. The CDR3 spans 17 residues. The V and J ends lost 1 base and 3 bases, in that order; junction bases with no gene match: 6. CDR1 and CDR2 (germline): SGHVS, FQNEAQ. CDR3 sequence reads: CASSLVISGGVYNEQFF. CDR3 sequence (DNA): TGTGCCAGCAGCTTAGTAATCAGCGGGGGGGTCTACAATGAGCAGTTCTTC. The full variable domain, completed using reference TRBV7-8 and TRBJ2-1, is GAGVSQSPRYKVAKRGQDVALRCDPISGHVSLFWYQQALGQGPEFLTYFQNEAQLDKSGLPSDRFFAERPEGSVSTLKIQRTQQEDSAVYLCASSLVISGGVYNEQFFGPGTRLTVL.

V usage is TRBV6-6 and J usage is TRBJ1-2; possible D gene TRBD1, 6 bases. The CDR3 extends over 16 amino acids. Looked up from germline, CDR1 is MNHNY and CDR2 is SVGAGI (reference sequence). The V end was cut by 0 bases, the J end by 3 bases, with 14 bases between. CDR3 DNA: TGTGCCAGCAGTTACTCCGACAGGCCCAACTACTATGGCTACACCTTC. Amino acid sequence: CASSYSDRPNYYGYTF.

This clone is a singleton in its sample. CDR3 amino acids: CASSPPLDYGYTF. CDR3 bases: TGTGCCAGCTCACCACCCCTAGACTATGGCTACACCTTC. V usage is TRBV18 and J usage is TRBJ1-2; no reliable D call. The germline V gene has CDR1 KGHSH and CDR2 LQKENI. Trimming shortened V by 0 bases and J by 3 bases, and 5 bases separated the two germline ends. The CDR3 runs 13 residues.

The chain joins TRBV3-1 (or the pseudogene TRBV3-2) to TRBJ1-4, with 7 bases that match TRBD1. CDR1 and CDR2 (germline): LGHDT, YNNKEL (reference sequence). Losses at the gene ends were 3 bases for V and 2 bases for J; bases not matched to a gene: 0. The CDR3 length is 14 residues. The CDR3 DNA follows: TGTGCCAGCAGCCAGACAGGGACTAATGAAAAACTGTTTTTT. Amino acids: CASSQTGTNEKLFF.

The genes are TRBV5-1 and TRBJ2-5; TRBD2 might be the D (7 bases). V was trimmed by 7 bases and J by 6 bases, leaving 22 bases between them. This CDR3 is built from 15 residues. Germline assignment: CDR1 SGHRS and CDR2 YFSETQ. CDR3 protein: CASALGGAGMQTQYF. CDR3 nucleotide sequence: TGCGCCAGCGCCCTGGGGGGGGCAGGGATGCAGACCCAGTACTTC.

This clone was recorded once. The V call is TRBV5-1, the J call TRBJ1-5; D perhaps matches TRBD1 (6 bases). V lost 4 bases and J lost 1, with 12 bases in between. Per the germline V gene, CDR1 is SGHRS and CDR2 is YFSETQ. This CDR3 is 15 amino acids long. CDR3: CASSPEGTSNQPQHF. DNA of the CDR3: TGCGCCAGCAGCCCTGAGGGGACAAGCAATCAGCCCCAGCATTTT.

The chain links TRBV3-1 (or the pseudogene TRBV3-2) to TRBJ1-4, with unresolved D. Germline CDR1 LGHDT, CDR2 YNNKEL (reference sequence). V was trimmed by 6 bases and J by 6 bases, leaving 11 bases between them. The CDR3 totals 13 residues. For the CDR3, the DNA is TGTGCCAGCAGACACACCTCAGATGAAAAACTGTTTTTT. It yields the protein CASRHTSDEKLFF.

V gene TRBV29-1 combines with J gene TRBJ1-5; weak D call: TRBD1 (6 bases). Trimming pared 6 bases from V and 5 bases from J, leaving 14 bases between. Germline V gene data show CDR1 as SQVTM and CDR2 as ANQGSEA. This CDR3 region has 13 residues. The CDR3 sequence: CSVQGAGDQPQHF. The CDR3 coding sequence is TGCAGCGTACAGGGCGCGGGGGATCAGCCCCAGCATTTT.

V and J are TRBV5-1 and TRBJ1-5, with 9 nucleotides matching TRBD1. With V trimmed by 7 bases and J by 5 bases, 7 bases remained unmatched. The CDR3 is 14 residues long. CDR1 and CDR2 (germline): SGHRS, YFSETQ. The CDR3 loop is CASPDRGRYQPQHF. The CDR3 DNA follows: TGCGCCAGCCCGGACAGGGGACGATATCAGCCCCAGCATTTT.

This clone has only a few counts. The V and J genes are TRBV6-5 and TRBJ2-2; D unresolved. V shed 6 bases and J shed 2 bases, with 13 bases lying between them. The CDR3 runs to 15 residues. The V gene's germline CDR1 is MNHEY and CDR2 SVGAGI. This CDR3 reads CASSKDLINTGELFF. CDR3 DNA: TGTGCCAGCAGCAAAGACTTGATTAACACCGGGGAGCTGTTTTTT.

The chain has TRBV3-1 (or the pseudogene TRBV3-2) and TRBJ2-5; possibly TRBD1 for D (5 bases). Per the germline V gene, CDR1 is LGHDT and CDR2 is YNNKEL (reference sequence). Trimming shortened V by 1 base and J by 5 bases, and 14 bases separated the two germline ends. The CDR3 runs to 15 residues. The CDR3 protein is CASSQVPPGWETQYF. In DNA, the CDR3 is TGTGCCAGCAGCCAAGTGCCCCCAGGGTGGGAGACCCAGTACTTC.

This rearrangement joins TRBV11-2 to TRBJ2-7; possible D gene TRBD1, 6 bases. The germline V gene encodes CDR1 SGHAT and CDR2 FQNNGV. The CDR3 length is 15 residues. V dropped 2 bases and J dropped 0 bases, with 11 bases sitting between them. DNA of the CDR3: TGTGCCAGCAGCTTAACAGGGCCTGACTCCTACGAGCAGTACTTC. It specifies CASSLTGPDSYEQYF.